Following are 23 T cell receptor beta chains from one sample sequenced in a study of blood T cell repertoires in COVID-19. Clones were sequenced by immunoSEQ multiplex PCR, and TCRdb holds only the in-frame ones, with some missing. The sample includes tens of thousands of clones, approximately 82% of them seen just once. Sequencing used peripheral blood. These receptor sequences come from a woman between 50 and 59 years old with acute or convalescent COVID-19.

This chain joins TRBV15 and TRBJ2-7; D unresolved. The CDR3 consists of 13 residues. V was pared by 4 bases and J by 2 bases, with 9 bases between. Germline CDR1 is LNHNV and CDR2 is YYDKDF (reference sequence). The CDR3 DNA reads as TGTGCCACCAGCAATGGCCAAGCCTACGAGCAGTACTTC. Translated, it gives CATSNGQAYEQYF.

This clone appeared a single time. V usage is TRBV7-8 and J usage is TRBJ2-1, with D tentatively TRBD1 (6 bases). The CDR3 totals 19 residues. The V end was cut by 5 bases, the J end by 7 bases, with 30 bases between. Germline V gene sequence: CDR1 SGHVS, CDR2 FQNEAQ. CDR3 coding DNA: TGTGCCAGCAGCCTAAGGCAACAGGGCCTGGGGAAGGGTGGGAATGAGCAGTTCTTC. Protein product: CASSLRQQGLGKGGNEQFF.

This chain connects TRBV3-1 (or the pseudogene TRBV3-2) to TRBJ2-5; D is unresolved. CDR3 length: 17 residues. Germline V gives CDR1 LGHDT, CDR2 YNNKEL (reference sequence). Trimming stripped 2 bases from V and 3 bases from J, with 19 bases between. The CDR3 loop reads CASSQFSIQVEKETQYF. The CDR3 bases are TGTGCCAGCAGCCAATTTTCGATCCAGGTGGAAAAAGAGACCCAGTACTTC.

In its sample, this clone was seen a few times. Written as DNA, the CDR3 is TGTGCCATCAGCGACGGAGCGGGAGGAAACATTCAGTACTTC. Translation: CAISDGAGGNIQYF. The chain joins TRBV10-3 to TRBJ2-4; 9 nucleotides line up with TRBD2. Germline CDR1 is ENHRY and CDR2 is SYGVKD. The V gene end was trimmed by 6 bases and the J gene end by 6 bases; junction bases not matched to a gene: 6. CDR3 size: 14 residues.

This clone was counted a few times. The rearrangement joins TRBV5-4 to TRBJ1-6, with 9 positions matching TRBD1. The germline CDR1 and CDR2 sequences are SGHNT and YYREEE (reference sequence). V lost 4 bases to trimming and J lost 5 bases; unmatched junction nucleotides: 7. The CDR3 loop spans 16 amino acids. The CDR3 nucleotides read TGTGCCAGCAGCCGCGACAGGGGGATTAATAATTCACCCCTCCACTTT. This encodes CASSRDRGINNSPLHF.

The genes are TRBV6-5 and TRBJ1-4; D is undetermined. This CDR3 has 15 residues. The germline V and J ends were trimmed by 6 bases and 4 bases, with 15 bases remaining between them. CDR1 is MNHEY and CDR2 is SVGAGI in the germline V gene. The CDR3 DNA reads as TGTGCCAGCAGGACCCCCTCGGGGTATAATGAAAAACTGTTTTTT. Translating it yields CASRTPSGYNEKLFF.

This rearrangement joins TRBV6-2 or TRBV6-3 to TRBJ2-7; 10 bases align to TRBD2. Germline CDR1 MNHEY, CDR2 SVGEGT. The CDR3 is made up of 15 amino acids. Trimming at V came to 5 bases and at J to 1 base, leaving 5 bases not matched to a gene. The CDR3 here is CASSRKREGSYEQYF. CDR3 bases: TGTGCCAGCAGTCGCAAGCGGGAGGGATCCTACGAGCAGTACTTC.

This clone is a singleton in its sample. The chain combines TRBV5-1 with TRBJ2-5; TRBD1 matches at 8 bases. CDR1 and CDR2 from the germline V gene are SGHRS and YFSETQ. The CDR3 sequence is 14 residues long. The ends lost 5 bases at V and 1 base at J; junction bases unmatched: 4. The CDR3, as DNA: TGCGCCAGCAGTAAAGACAGGGGCCAAGAGACCCAGTACTTC. Its translation: CASSKDRGQETQYF. Looking up the rest from reference TRBV5-1 and TRBJ2-5 gives the full variable domain: KAGVTQTPRYLIKTRGQQVTLSCSPISGHRSVSWYQQTPGQGLQFLFEYFSETQRNKGNFPGRFSGRQFSNSRSEMNVSTLELGDSALYLCASSKDRGQETQYFGPGTRLLVL.

The chain recombines TRBV27 with TRBJ1-2, with 11 bases aligning to TRBD1. Trimming at V came to 5 bases and at J to 5 bases, leaving 4 bases not matched to a gene. The CDR3 consists of 14 residues. Looked up from germline, CDR1 is MNHEY and CDR2 is SMNVEV (reference sequence). CDR3 bases: TGTGCCAGCAGTAGAGGACAGGGGGCTTATGGCTACACCTTC. Amino acid sequence: CASSRGQGAYGYTF.

The gene calls are TRBV5-1 and TRBJ2-5, with 8 bases identical to TRBD2. The CDR3 runs 16 residues. The ends lost 1 base at V and 4 bases at J; junction bases unmatched: 9. Germline V gene lookup returns CDR1 SGHRS and CDR2 YFSETQ. Written as DNA, the CDR3 is TGCGCCAGCAGCTTGAAGAATAGCGGGGTGGGAGAGACCCAGTACTTC. Translated: CASSLKNSGVGETQYF.

CDR3 in amino acids: CASSTGRQGGNQPQHF. CDR3 DNA: TGTGCCAGTAGTACAGGAAGACAGGGTGGCAATCAGCCCCAGCATTTT. The chain joins TRBV19 to TRBJ1-5; 7 nucleotides line up with TRBD1. V was clipped by 4 bases and J by 2 bases; unmatched bases: 8. The CDR3 extends over 16 amino acids. Germline-derived CDR1 and CDR2 are LNHDA and SQIVND (reference sequence).

The chain employs TRBV30 and TRBJ2-5, with 7 nucleotides matching TRBD1. Germline V gene data show CDR1 as GTSNPN and CDR2 as SVGIG (reference sequence). The V segment lost 2 bases and the J segment 2 bases; nucleotides outside the gene matches: 8. The CDR3 spans 15 residues. The CDR3 loop reads CAWSNTRGPQETQYF. The CDR3 nucleotides are TGTGCCTGGAGTAACACTAGGGGGCCTCAAGAGACCCAGTACTTC.

There are a few counts of this clone. The chain uses TRBV12-5 and TRBJ2-7, with D perhaps matching TRBD2 (5 bases). The length of the CDR3 is 14 residues. The V and J ends lost 4 bases and 4 bases respectively, with 14 bases between them. Germline V CDR1 and CDR2: LGHNT, FRNRAP. The chain's CDR3 is CASGSRALPYEQYF. In nucleotides, the CDR3 is TGTGCTAGTGGTTCGCGGGCCCTCCCATACGAGCAGTACTTC. The full variable domain, its missing parts supplied by reference TRBV12-5 and TRBJ2-7, is DARVTQTPRHKVTEMGQEVTMRCQPILGHNTVFWYRQTMMQGLELLAYFRNRAPLDDSGMPKDRFSAEMPDATLATLKIQPSEPRDSAVYFCASGSRALPYEQYFGPGTRLTVT.

This clone turned up a few times. V and J are TRBV28 and TRBJ1-1; 9 bases align to TRBD1. Germline values: CDR1 MDHEN, CDR2 SYDVKM. Trimming took 7 bases from V and 11 from J; bases not matched to a gene: 8. The CDR3 length is 12 residues. The CDR3 DNA sequence: TGTGCCAGCACCTTACAGGGGGCAATGGCTTTCTTT. Its protein is CASTLQGAMAFF.

The chain is built from TRBV10-3 and TRBJ2-6; D might be TRBD1 (6 bases). Trimming left V 6 bases short and J 0 bases short, with 18 bases between. Germline V CDR1 and CDR2: ENHRY, SYGVKD. The CDR3 has 18 amino acids. CDR3 amino acids: CAIRDPGTSRSGANVLTF. The CDR3, as DNA: TGTGCCATCAGGGATCCCGGGACATCTCGCTCTGGGGCCAACGTCCTGACTTTC.

This sequence joins TRBV9 and TRBJ1-2, with 8 bases identical to TRBD1. The germline gives CDR1 SGDLS, CDR2 YYNGEE. V lost 3 bases, J lost 7 bases, and 5 bases stayed unmatched. CDR3 size: 13 residues. This CDR3 is CASSGMTGVGYTF. The DNA of the CDR3 is TGTGCCAGCAGCGGGATGACAGGGGTTGGCTACACCTTC.

The table lists this clone with a few counts. The junction differs from germline at one of its ends, possibly a read error. This chain joins TRBV7-7 and TRBJ2-2, with 13 positions matching TRBD2. This CDR3 has 15 amino acids. The V gene's germline CDR1 is SSHAT and CDR2 FNYEAQ (reference sequence). The CDR3 here is CASSPGLAGAGELFF. In DNA form, the CDR3 reads TGTGCTAGCAGCCCAGGACTAGCGGGGGCCGGGGAGCTGTTTTTT.

The genes are TRBV18 and TRBJ2-1, with 9 bases matching TRBD2. The CDR3 runs to 15 residues. V was pared by 3 bases and J by 4 bases, with 4 bases of the junction left unmatched. Germline V gives CDR1 KGHSH, CDR2 LQKENI. The CDR3 protein is CASSPPGLAYNEQFF. The CDR3 nucleotides read TGTGCCAGCTCACCTCCGGGACTAGCTTACAATGAGCAGTTCTTC.

The chain has TRBV9 and TRBJ2-1; 7 bases are shared with TRBD1. Germline CDR1 reads SGDLS; CDR2 reads YYNGEE. V lost 0 bases and J lost 5; bases outside the gene matches: 8. This CDR3 has 16 amino acids. The CDR3 coding sequence is TGTGCCAGCAGCGTAGGTAGGGGGCCCTCACACAATGAGCAGTTCTTC. As protein: CASSVGRGPSHNEQFF. Combining the CDR3 with reference TRBV9 and TRBJ2-1 gives the whole variable domain DSGVTQTPKHLITATGQRVTLRCSPRSGDLSVYWYQQSLDQGLQFLIQYYNGEERAKGNILERFSAQQFPDLHSELNLSSLELGDSALYFCASSVGRGPSHNEQFFGPGTRLTVL.

The gene calls are TRBV5-8 and TRBJ1-1, with D unresolved. This CDR3 contains 13 residues. V lost 2 bases and J lost 1, with 6 bases in between. The germline CDR1 and CDR2 sequences are SGHTS and YDEGEE. CDR3 in amino acids: CASSFQENTEAFF. Here the CDR3 DNA reads TGTGCCAGCAGCTTCCAGGAGAACACTGAAGCTTTCTTT.

Written as DNA, the CDR3 is TGTGCCAGCAGCTTGGTCGGGAGTCGGTCCTACAATGAGCAGTTCTTC. Its protein product is CASSLVGSRSYNEQFF. The genes are TRBV5-4 and TRBJ2-1; perhaps TRBD2 as D (6 bases). The V and J ends lost 0 bases and 1 base respectively, with 11 bases between them. CDR1 is SGHNT and CDR2 is YYREEE in the germline V gene (reference sequence). The CDR3 spans 16 residues.

The chain has TRBV15 and TRBJ2-7; 7 bases map to TRBD1. In germline, CDR1 is LNHNV, CDR2 YYDKDF (reference sequence). Losses at the gene ends were 2 bases for V and 2 bases for J; bases not matched to a gene: 9. The CDR3 spans 16 residues. CDR3 DNA sequence: TGTGCCACCAGCAGACCCCGGACAGGAGCTCCCTACGAGCAGTACTTC. This encodes CATSRPRTGAPYEQYF.

This sequence joins TRBV12-3 or TRBV12-4 and TRBJ2-2, with D tentatively TRBD1 (5 bases). V lost 5 bases to trimming and J lost 7 bases, with 11 bases between them. The CDR3 has 13 amino acids. CDR3 in DNA: TGTGCCAGCAGTGTTAGGGGTGTCGGGGAGCTGTTTTTT. Amino acid sequence: CASSVRGVGELFF.